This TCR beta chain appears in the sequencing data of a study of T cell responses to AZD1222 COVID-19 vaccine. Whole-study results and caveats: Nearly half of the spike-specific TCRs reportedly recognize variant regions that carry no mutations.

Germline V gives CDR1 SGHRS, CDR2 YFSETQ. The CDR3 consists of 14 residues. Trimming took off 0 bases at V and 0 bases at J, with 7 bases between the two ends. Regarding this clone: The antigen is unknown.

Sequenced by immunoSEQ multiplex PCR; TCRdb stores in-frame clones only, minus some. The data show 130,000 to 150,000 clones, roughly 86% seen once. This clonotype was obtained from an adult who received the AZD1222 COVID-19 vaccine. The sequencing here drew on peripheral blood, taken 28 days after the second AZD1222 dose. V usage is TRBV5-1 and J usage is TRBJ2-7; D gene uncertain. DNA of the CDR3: TGCGCCAGCAGCTTGGTAGTCAGCTCCTACGAGCAGTACTTC. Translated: CASSLVVSSYEQYF.